This TCR beta chain was sequenced during a study of cytomegalovirus exposure and HLA in healthy donors. V lost 10 bases, J lost 5 bases, and 8 bases stayed unmatched. Germline CDR1 reads SNHLY; CDR2 reads FYNNEI. The CDR3 spans 14 residues. Overall study findings and caveats: A later analysis appeared to link common viral pathogens to several of the most significant clusters. Earlier analysis looked at TCR beta V segments, and most were productive about 87% or about 30% of the time. Likely technical artifact: a cluster of highly shared sequence variants.

The study ran its PCR with 60 Vbeta and 13 Jbeta primers. Produced via immunoSEQ multiplex PCR; TCRdb's table is partial and in-frame only. The table lists 200,000 or so clones, less than 90% of them singletons. On this clone itself: The antigen remains undetermined.

This receptor was obtained from a girl under three years old in good health and CMV-seronegative. Input material: PBMCs. V gene TRBV2 combines with J gene TRBJ1-4; TRBD1 aligns across 9 bases. The CDR3 loop is CATQDRGGNEKLFF. The CDR3 nucleotides are TGTGCCACCCAGGACAGGGGAGGGAATGAAAAACTGTTTTTT.